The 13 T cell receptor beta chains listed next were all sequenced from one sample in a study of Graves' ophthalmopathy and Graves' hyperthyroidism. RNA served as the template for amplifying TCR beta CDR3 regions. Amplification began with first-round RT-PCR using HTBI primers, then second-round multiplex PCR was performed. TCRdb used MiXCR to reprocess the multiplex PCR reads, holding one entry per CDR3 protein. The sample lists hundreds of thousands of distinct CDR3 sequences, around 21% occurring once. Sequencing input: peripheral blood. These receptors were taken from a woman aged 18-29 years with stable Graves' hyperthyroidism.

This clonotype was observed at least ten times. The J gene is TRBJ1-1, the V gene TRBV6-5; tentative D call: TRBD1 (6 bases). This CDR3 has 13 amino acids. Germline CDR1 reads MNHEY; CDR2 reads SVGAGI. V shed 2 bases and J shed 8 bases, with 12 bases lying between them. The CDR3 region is CASSYVRTEEAFF. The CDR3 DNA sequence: TGTGCCAGCAGTTACGTGAGGACAGAAGAAGCTTTCTTT.

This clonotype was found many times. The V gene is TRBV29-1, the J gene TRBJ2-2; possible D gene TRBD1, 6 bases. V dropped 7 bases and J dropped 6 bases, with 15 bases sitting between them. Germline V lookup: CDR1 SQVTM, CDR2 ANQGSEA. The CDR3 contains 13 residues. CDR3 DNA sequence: TGCAGCGCAAGACAGGCCCGCGCCGGGGAGCTGTTTTTT. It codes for CSARQARAGELFF.

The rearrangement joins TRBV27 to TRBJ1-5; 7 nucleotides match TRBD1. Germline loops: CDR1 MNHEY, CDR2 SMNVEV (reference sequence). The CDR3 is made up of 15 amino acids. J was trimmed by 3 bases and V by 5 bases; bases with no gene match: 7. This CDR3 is CASSASGTANQPQHF. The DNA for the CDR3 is TGTGCCAGCAGTGCTTCCGGGACAGCCAATCAGCCCCAGCATTTT.

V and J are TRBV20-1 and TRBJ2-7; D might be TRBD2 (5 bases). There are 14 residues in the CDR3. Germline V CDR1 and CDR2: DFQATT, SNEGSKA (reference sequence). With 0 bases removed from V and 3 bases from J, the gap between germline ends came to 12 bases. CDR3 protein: CSARDGADFYEQYF. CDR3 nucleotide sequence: TGCAGTGCTAGAGATGGCGCGGACTTCTACGAGCAGTACTTC.

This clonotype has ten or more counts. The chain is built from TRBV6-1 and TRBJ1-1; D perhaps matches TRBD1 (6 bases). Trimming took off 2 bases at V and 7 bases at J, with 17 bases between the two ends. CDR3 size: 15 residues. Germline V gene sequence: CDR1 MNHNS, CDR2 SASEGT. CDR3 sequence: CASSERGSGGGEAFF. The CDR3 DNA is TGTGCCAGCAGTGAAAGGGGATCCGGGGGCGGTGAAGCTTTCTTT.

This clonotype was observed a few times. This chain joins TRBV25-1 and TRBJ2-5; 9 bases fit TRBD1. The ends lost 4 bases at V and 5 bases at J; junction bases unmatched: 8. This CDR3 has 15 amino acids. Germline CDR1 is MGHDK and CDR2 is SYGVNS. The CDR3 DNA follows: TGTGCCAGCAGTGCTGGACAGGGGTCTTGGGAGACCCAGTACTTC. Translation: CASSAGQGSWETQYF.

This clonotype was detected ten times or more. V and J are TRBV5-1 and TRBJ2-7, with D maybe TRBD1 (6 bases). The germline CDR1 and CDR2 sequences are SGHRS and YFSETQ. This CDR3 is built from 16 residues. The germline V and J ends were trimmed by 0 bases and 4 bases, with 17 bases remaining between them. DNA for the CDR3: TGCGCCAGCAGCTTGGGTGTTGCTCAAGGGGGATACGAGCAGTACTTC. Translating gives CASSLGVAQGGYEQYF.

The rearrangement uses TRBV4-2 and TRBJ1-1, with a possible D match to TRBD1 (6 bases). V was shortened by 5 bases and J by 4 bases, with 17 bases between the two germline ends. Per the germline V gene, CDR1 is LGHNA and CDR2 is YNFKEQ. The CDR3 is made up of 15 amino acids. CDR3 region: CASSVSAGAATEAFF. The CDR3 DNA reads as TGTGCCAGCAGCGTCTCAGCAGGGGCTGCCACTGAAGCTTTCTTT.

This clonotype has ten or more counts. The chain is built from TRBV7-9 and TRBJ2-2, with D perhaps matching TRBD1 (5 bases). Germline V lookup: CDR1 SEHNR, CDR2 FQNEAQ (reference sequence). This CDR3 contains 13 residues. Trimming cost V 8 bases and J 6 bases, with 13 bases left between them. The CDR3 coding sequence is TGTGCCAGCGGCGTGACAGTAGCCGGGGAGCTGTTTTTT. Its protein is CASGVTVAGELFF. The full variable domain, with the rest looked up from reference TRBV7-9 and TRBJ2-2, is DTGVSQNPRHKITKRGQNVTFRCDPISEHNRLYWYRQTLGQGPEFLTYFQNEAQLEKSRLLSDRFSAERPKGSFSTLEIQRTEQGDSAMYLCASGVTVAGELFFGEGSRLTVL.

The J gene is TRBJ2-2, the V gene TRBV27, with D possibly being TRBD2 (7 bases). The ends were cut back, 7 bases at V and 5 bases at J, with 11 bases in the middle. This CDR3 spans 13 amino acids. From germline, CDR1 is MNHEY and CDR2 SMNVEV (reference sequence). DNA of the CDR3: TGTGCCAGCATGCGGGGGCAAACCGGGGAGCTGTTTTTT. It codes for CASMRGQTGELFF.

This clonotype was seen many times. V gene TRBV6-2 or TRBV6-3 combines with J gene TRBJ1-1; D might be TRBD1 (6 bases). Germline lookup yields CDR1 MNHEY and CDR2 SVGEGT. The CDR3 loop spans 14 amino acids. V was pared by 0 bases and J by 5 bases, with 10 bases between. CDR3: CASSYSTGSTEAFF. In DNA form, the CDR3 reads TGTGCCAGCAGTTACTCTACAGGGAGTACTGAAGCTTTCTTT.

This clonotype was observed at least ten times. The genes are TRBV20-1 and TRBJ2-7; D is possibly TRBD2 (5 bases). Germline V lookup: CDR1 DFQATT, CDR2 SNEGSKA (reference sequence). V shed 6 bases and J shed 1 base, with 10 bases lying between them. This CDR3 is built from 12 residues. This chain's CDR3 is CSASDSSYEQYF. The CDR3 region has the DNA TGCAGTGCCTCGGACTCGTCCTACGAGCAGTACTTC.

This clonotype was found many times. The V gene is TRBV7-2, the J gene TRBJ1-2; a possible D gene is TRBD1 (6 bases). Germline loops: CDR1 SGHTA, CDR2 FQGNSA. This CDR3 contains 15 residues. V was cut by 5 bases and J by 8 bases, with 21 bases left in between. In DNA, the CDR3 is TGTGCCAGCAGCCTTCAGTCCTGGGGACATCTGGGCTACACCTTC. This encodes CASSLQSWGHLGYTF.